The clone carrying this T cell receptor (beta chain) was counted a single time. Its matching antigen is unknown. The sample is drawn from a study of vaccination and CD4 T cells after COVID-19. In TCRdb, the PCR reads were re-called with MiXCR into one record per CDR3 protein. The sample lists more than 12,000 distinct CDR3 sequences, approximately 69% occurring once. General study findings and limits: Looking at convalescent patients, a median about 90% of reactive clones were present only post-vaccination.

The V gene lost 6 bases and the J gene lost 3 bases, with 18 bases spanning the gap. Germline V lookup: CDR1 KGHSH, CDR2 LQKENI. This CDR3 region has 17 residues. This chain joins TRBV18 and TRBJ2-6, with D tentatively TRBD2 (5 bases). The receptor was isolated from a human donor who had recovered from COVID-19. The sequenced sample was CD4+ T cells from blood, obtained after SARS-CoV-2 vaccination. The CDR3 nucleotides read TGTGCCAGCTCTCCGGAGAGCGGAATAGGTGGGGCCAACGTCCTGACTTTC. This sequence encodes CASSPESGIGGANVLTF.